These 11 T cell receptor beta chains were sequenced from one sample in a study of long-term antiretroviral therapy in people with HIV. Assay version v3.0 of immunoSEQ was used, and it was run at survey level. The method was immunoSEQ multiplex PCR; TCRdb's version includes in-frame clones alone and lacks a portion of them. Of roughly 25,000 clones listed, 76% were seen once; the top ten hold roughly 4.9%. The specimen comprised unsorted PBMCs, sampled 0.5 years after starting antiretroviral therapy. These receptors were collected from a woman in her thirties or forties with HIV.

The CDR3 DNA reads as TGTGCCAGCAGCCAAGCTATGAGACAGAGCGCTGAAGCTTTCTTT. Translated, it gives CASSQAMRQSAEAFF. The chain links TRBV4-2 to TRBJ1-1; TRBD1 is a possible D gene (5 bases). The length of the CDR3 is 15 residues. Germline assignment: CDR1 LGHNA and CDR2 YNFKEQ. V lost 1 base and J 6 bases, leaving 15 bases between the germline ends.

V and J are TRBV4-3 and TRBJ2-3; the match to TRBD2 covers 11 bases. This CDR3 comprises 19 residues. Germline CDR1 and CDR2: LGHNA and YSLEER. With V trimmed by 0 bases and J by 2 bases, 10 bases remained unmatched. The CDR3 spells CASSQDGLAGGPFTDTQYF. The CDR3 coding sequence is TGCGCCAGCAGCCAAGACGGTCTAGCGGGGGGACCCTTCACAGATACGCAGTATTTT.

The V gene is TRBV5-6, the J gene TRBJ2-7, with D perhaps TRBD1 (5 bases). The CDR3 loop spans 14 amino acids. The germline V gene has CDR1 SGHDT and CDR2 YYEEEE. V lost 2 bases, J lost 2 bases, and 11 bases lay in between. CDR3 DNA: TGTGCCAGCAGCTTCCTAGACAGTACCTACGAGCAGTACTTC. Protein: CASSFLDSTYEQYF.

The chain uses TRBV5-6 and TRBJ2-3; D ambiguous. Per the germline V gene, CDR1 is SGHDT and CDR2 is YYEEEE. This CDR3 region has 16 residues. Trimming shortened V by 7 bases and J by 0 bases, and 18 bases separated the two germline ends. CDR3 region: CASAIISGPSTDTQYF. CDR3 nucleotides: TGTGCCAGCGCCATTATTTCCGGGCCTAGCACAGATACGCAGTATTTT. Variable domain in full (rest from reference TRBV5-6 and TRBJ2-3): DAGVTQSPTHLIKTRGQQVTLRCSPKSGHDTVSWYQQALGQGPQFIFQYYEEEERQRGNFPDRFSGHQFPNYSSELNVNALLLGDSALYLCASAIISGPSTDTQYFGPGTRLTVL.

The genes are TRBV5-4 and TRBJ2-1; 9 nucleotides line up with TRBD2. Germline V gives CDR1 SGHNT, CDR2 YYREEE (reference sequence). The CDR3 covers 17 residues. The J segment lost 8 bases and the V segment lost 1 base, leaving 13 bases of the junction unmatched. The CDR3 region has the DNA TGTGCCAGCAGCTTGCGGCTAGCGGGGCGCAATCGCGATGAGCAGTTCTTC. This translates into CASSLRLAGRNRDEQFF.

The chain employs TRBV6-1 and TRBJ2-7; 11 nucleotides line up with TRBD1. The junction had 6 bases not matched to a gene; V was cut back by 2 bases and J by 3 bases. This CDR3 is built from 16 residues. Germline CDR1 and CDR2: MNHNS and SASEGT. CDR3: CASSERGTGGNYEQYF. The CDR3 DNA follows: TGTGCCAGCAGTGAAAGGGGGACAGGGGGTAACTACGAGCAGTACTTC.

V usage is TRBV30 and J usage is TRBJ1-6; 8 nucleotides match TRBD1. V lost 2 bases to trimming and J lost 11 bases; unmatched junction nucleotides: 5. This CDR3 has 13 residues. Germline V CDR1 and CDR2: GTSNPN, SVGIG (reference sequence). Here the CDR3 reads CAWSQGQGTPLHF. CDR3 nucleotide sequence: TGTGCCTGGAGTCAAGGACAGGGTACACCCCTCCACTTT.

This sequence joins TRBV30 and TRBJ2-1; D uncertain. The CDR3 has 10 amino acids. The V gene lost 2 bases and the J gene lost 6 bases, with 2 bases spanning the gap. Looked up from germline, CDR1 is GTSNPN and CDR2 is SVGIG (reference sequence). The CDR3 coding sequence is TGTGCCTGGAGTCTCAATGAGCAGTTCTTC. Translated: CAWSLNEQFF. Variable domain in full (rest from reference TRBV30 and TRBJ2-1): SQTIHQWPATLVQPVGSPLSLECTVEGTSNPNLYWYRQAAGRGLQLLFYSVGIGQISSEVPQNLSASRPQDRQFILSSKKLLLSDSGFYLCAWSLNEQFFGPGTRLTVL.

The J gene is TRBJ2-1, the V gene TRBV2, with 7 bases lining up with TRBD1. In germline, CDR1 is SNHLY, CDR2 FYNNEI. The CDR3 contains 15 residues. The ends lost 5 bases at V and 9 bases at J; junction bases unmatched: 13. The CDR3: CASSIDRERISEQFF. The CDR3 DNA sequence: TGTGCCAGCAGTATAGACAGGGAAAGAATTAGTGAGCAGTTCTTC. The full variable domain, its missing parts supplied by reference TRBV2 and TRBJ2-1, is EPEVTQTPSHQVTQMGQEVILRCVPISNHLYFYWYRQILGQKVEFLVSFYNNEISEKSEIFDDQFSVERPDGSNFTLKIRSTKLEDSAMYFCASSIDRERISEQFFGPGTRLTVL.

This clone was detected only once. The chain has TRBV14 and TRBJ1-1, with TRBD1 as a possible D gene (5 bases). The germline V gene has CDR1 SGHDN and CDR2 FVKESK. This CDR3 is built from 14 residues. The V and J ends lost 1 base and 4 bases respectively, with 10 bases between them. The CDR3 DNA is TGTGCCAGCAGCCAAGTCGGCGGGGGCACTGAAGCTTTCTTT. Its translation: CASSQVGGGTEAFF.

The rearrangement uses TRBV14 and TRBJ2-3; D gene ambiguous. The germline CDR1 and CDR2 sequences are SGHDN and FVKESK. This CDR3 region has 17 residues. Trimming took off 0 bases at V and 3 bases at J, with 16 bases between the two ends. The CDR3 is CASSQDGVSAITDTQYF. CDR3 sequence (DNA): TGTGCCAGCAGCCAAGATGGAGTATCGGCTATTACAGATACGCAGTATTTT.